Included here is one T cell receptor beta chain sequence, with context. Generated by immunoSEQ multiplex PCR, the TCRdb table keeps only in-frame clones and is missing some. The sample gives 45,000 to 55,000 clones, roughly 88% of which show up once; around 3.2% is in the top ten. The data are from a study of blood T cell repertoires in COVID-19. Whole-study context: In each case, the material was cDNA or gDNA derived from T cells, B-cell-depleted T cells, or PBMCs.

Trimming removed 2 bases at V and 0 bases at J, with 13 bases between. The CDR3 contains 16 residues. CDR1 is MNHEY and CDR2 is SMNVEV in the germline V gene (reference sequence). The TCR originated in a human donor in a cohort sampled during active COVID-19. This chain connects TRBV27 to TRBJ2-5; D is perhaps TRBD2 (6 bases). The sequenced sample was peripheral blood. Here the CDR3 reads CASSLGAGKYQETQYF. The CDR3 nucleotides are TGTGCCAGCAGTTTAGGGGCGGGGAAGTACCAAGAGACCCAGTACTTC.